The clone carrying this T cell receptor (beta chain) occurred many times. Its specificity is not known. V lost 6 bases, J lost 4 bases, and 2 bases stayed unmatched. The CDR3 extends over 14 amino acids. In germline, CDR1 is SNHLY, CDR2 FYNNEI. The record originates from a study of CD8+CD57+ T cells in acquired aplastic anemia. Study-level background: Mean DNA quantity obtained from sorted CD4+ and CD8+ cells was approximately 3 ug. CD4+ cells from healthy donors averaged around 10 million reads.

Researchers used genomic DNA as the template to profile TCR beta VDJ and CDR3. TCRdb recomputed calls from the reads with MiXCR, one row per CDR3 protein. The sample lists hundreds of thousands of distinct CDR3 sequences; 60% to 80% were seen once. Findings and limits, study-wide: A set of 25 to 35 CD8+ CDR3 sequences was shared between patients and controls, and these sequences appeared highly expressed in patients. CD8+ Simpson's diversity in patients was not significantly different from that in controls.

The rearrangement joins TRBV2 to TRBJ2-2, with 10 bases lining up with TRBD1. The receptor was isolated from a human donor in good health, serving as a control. The specimen was sorted CD4+, CD8+, or CD8+CD57+ T cells (not recorded which) from PBMCs. CDR3 amino acids: CASRGDRGTGELFF. CDR3 in DNA: TGTGCCAGCAGGGGGGACAGGGGCACCGGGGAGCTGTTTTTT.